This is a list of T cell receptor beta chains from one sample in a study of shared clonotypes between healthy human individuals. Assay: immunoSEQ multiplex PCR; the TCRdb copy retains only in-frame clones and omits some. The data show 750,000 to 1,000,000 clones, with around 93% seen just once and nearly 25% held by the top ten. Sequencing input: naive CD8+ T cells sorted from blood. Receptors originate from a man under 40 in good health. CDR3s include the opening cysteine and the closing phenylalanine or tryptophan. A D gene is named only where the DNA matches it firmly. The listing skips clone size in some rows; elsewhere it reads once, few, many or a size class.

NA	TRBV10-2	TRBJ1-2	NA	CASSADSYGYTF	TGCGCCAGCAGTGCCGACAGCTATGGCTACACCTTC
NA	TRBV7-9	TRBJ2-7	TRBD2	CASSAGLAGASYEQYF	TGTGCCAGCAGCGCGGGACTAGCGGGAGCCTCCTACGAGCAGTACTTC
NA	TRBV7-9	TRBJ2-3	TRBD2	CASSPPSGRAGDTQYF	TGTGCCAGCAGCCCCCCTAGCGGGAGGGCCGGAGATACGCAGTATTTT
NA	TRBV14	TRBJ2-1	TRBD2	CASSQGAGDYNEQFF	TGTGCCAGCAGCCAAGGAGCGGGAGATTACAATGAGCAGTTCTTC
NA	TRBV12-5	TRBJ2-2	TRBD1	CASGFDRDRDVAGELFF	TGTGCTAGTGGATTCGACCGGGACAGGGATGTTGCCGGGGAGCTGTTTTTT
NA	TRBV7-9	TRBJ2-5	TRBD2	CASSNYAGGETQYF	TGTGCCAGCAGTAATTATGCGGGAGGAGAGACCCAGTACTTC
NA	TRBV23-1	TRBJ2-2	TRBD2	CASSQSRLAGVTGELFF	TGCGCCAGCAGTCAGTCTCGGCTAGCGGGAGTCACCGGGGAGCTGTTTTTT
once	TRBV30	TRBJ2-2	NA	CAGDRGGTGELFF	TGTGCCGGAGACCGGGGTGGCACCGGGGAGCTGTTTTTT
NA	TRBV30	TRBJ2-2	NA	CAALSNTGELFF	TGTGCCGCCCTTTCGAACACCGGGGAGCTGTTTTTT
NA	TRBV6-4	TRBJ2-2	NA	CASSDSRESGTGELFF	TGTGCCAGCAGTGACTCAAGGGAATCGGGTACCGGGGAGCTGTTTTTT
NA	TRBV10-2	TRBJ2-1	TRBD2	CASIGGGYNEQFF	TGCGCCAGCATTGGGGGAGGGTACAATGAGCAGTTCTTC
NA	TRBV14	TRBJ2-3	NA	CASSQGAGSTDTQYF	TGTGCCAGCAGCCAAGGAGCAGGCAGCACAGATACGCAGTATTTT
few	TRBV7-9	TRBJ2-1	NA	CASAEETSFGNEQFF	TGTGCCAGCGCCGAGGAGACTAGTTTTGGCAATGAGCAGTTCTTC
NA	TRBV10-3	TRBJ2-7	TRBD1	CAISGGQATYEQYF	TGTGCCATCAGTGGGGGACAGGCGACCTACGAGCAGTACTTC
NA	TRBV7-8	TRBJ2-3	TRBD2	CASSLPRAGRGDTQYF	TGTGCCAGCAGCTTACCCAGGGCCGGGAGGGGAGATACGCAGTATTTT
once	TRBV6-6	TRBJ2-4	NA	CASSYSRERNIQYF	TGTGCCAGCAGTTACTCGAGGGAGAGGAACATTCAGTACTTC
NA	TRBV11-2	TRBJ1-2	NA	CASSSVRPGYTF	TGTGCCAGCAGCTCCGTCCGCCCTGGCTACACCTTC
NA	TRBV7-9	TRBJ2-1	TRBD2	CASSRGLAGANEQFF	TGTGCCAGCAGCCGGGGACTAGCGGGAGCCAATGAGCAGTTCTTC
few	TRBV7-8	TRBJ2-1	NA	CASSLGPSSYNEQFF	TGTGCCAGCAGCTTAGGGCCGAGCTCCTACAATGAGCAGTTCTTC
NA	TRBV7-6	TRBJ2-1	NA	CASSFRSSPGPTYNEQFF	TGTGCCAGCAGCTTTCGGAGCTCGCCTGGCCCCACCTACAATGAGCAGTTCTTC
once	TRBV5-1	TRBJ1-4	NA	CASSPQGGEWFF	TGCGCCAGCAGCCCCCAGGGTGGCGAATGGTTTTTT
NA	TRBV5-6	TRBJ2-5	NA	CASSLTWLPQETQYF	TGTGCCAGCAGCTTGACGTGGCTACCCCAAGAGACCCAGTACTTC
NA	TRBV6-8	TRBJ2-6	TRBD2	CASSPGVGGRGPGANVLTF	TGTGCCAGCAGTCCGGGAGTTGGCGGGAGGGGGCCTGGGGCCAACGTCCTGACTTTC
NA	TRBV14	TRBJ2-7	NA	CASSRSGLPYEQYF	TGTGCCAGCAGCCGGTCAGGGTTACCCTACGAGCAGTACTTC
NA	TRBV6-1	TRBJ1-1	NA	CASSAPGFNMNTEAFF	TGTGCCAGCAGTGCGCCGGGATTCAACATGAACACTGAAGCTTTCTTT
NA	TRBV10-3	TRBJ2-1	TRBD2	CAISELPAPTSGRWFNEQFF	TGTGCCATCAGTGAGTTACCAGCCCCAACTAGCGGGAGATGGTTCAATGAGCAGTTCTTC
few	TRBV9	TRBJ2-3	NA	CASSGHGAMDTQYF	TGTGCCAGCAGCGGACACGGGGCAATGGATACGCAGTATTTT
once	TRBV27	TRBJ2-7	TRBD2	CASSPGLVGYEQYF	TGTGCCAGCAGCCCGGGACTAGTGGGCTACGAGCAGTACTTC
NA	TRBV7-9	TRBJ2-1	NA	CASSLALPGRKFF	TGTGCCAGCAGCTTAGCACTGCCGGGAAGGAAGTTCTTC
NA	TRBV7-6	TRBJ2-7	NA	CASSLGSGTYEQYF	TGTGCCAGCAGCTTAGGTAGCGGTACCTACGAGCAGTACTTC
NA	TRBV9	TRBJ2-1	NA	CASSAVPNEQFF	TGTGCCAGCAGCGCAGTCCCCAATGAGCAGTTCTTC
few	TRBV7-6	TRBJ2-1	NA	CASSRAGSEQFF	TGTGCCAGCAGCCGCGCTGGGAGTGAGCAGTTCTTC
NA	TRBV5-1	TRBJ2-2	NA	CASSWSELTRNTGELFF	TGCGCCAGCAGCTGGTCGGAGCTAACAAGGAACACCGGGGAGCTGTTTTTT
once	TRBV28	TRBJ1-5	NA	CASSLSVTGHQPQHF	TGTGCCAGCAGTTTATCGGTCACAGGACATCAGCCCCAGCATTTT
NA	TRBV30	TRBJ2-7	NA	CAWTGGSSYEQYF	TGTGCCTGGACTGGTGGTAGCTCCTACGAGCAGTACTTC
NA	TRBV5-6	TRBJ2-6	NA	CASSFFPPSSGANVLTF	TGTGCCAGCAGCTTCTTTCCACCTAGCTCTGGGGCCAACGTCCTGACTTTC
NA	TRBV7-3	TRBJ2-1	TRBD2	CASSHLAGDYRNEQFF	TGTGCCAGCAGTCACCTAGCGGGAGATTATAGAAATGAGCAGTTCTTC
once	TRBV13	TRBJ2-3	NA	CARFWADTQYF	TGTGCCAGGTTCTGGGCAGATACGCAGTATTTT
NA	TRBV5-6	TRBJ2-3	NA	CASSLGQALGDTQYF	TGTGCCAGCAGCTTGGGGCAGGCGCTCGGAGATACGCAGTATTTT
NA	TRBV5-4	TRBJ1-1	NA	CASSLLGDTEAFF	TGTGCCAGCAGCTTACTCGGGGACACTGAAGCTTTCTTT
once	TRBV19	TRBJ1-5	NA	CASSILNSNQPQHF	TGTGCCAGTAGTATCTTAAATAGCAATCAGCCCCAGCATTTT
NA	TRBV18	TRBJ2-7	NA	CASSPPPGDAGLYEQYF	TGTGCCAGCTCACCACCGCCAGGAGACGCGGGGCTCTACGAGCAGTACTTC
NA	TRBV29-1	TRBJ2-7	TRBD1	CSVSGQSYEQYF	TGCAGCGTCTCGGGACAGTCCTACGAGCAGTACTTC
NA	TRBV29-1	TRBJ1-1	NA	CSGKTGYDTEAFF	TGCAGCGGAAAAACAGGGTATGACACTGAAGCTTTCTTT
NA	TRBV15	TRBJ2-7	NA	CATSSSGGRLSYEQYF	TGTGCCACCAGCAGTTCAGGCGGCCGTTTATCCTACGAGCAGTACTTC
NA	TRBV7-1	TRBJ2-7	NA	CASSLVQNYEQYF	TGTGCCAGCAGCTTAGTACAGAACTACGAGCAGTACTTC
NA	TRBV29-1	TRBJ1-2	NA	CSVEDREAYTF	TGCAGCGTTGAAGATAGGGAGGCTTACACCTTC
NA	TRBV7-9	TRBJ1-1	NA	CASSPTPDTEAFF	TGTGCCAGCAGCCCAACCCCGGACACTGAAGCTTTCTTT
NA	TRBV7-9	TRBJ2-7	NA	CASSTGSYEQYF	TGTGCCAGCAGCACAGGGTCCTACGAGCAGTACTTC
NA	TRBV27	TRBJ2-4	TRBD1	CASSLQGEAKNIQYF	TGTGCCAGCAGTTTACAGGGGGAGGCCAAAAACATTCAGTACTTC
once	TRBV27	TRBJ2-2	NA	CASSLISGELFF	TGTGCCAGCAGTTTAATCTCCGGGGAGCTGTTTTTT